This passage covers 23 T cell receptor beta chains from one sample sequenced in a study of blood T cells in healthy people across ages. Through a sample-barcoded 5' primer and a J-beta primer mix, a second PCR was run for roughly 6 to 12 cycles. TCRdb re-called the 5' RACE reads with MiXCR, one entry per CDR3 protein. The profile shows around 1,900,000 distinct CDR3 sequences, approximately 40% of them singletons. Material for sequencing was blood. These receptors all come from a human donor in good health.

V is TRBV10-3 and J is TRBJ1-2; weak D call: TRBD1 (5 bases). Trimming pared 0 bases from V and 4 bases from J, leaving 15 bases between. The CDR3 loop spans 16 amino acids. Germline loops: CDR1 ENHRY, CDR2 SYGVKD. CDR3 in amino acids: CAISESRTISLYGYTF. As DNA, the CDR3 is TGTGCCATCAGTGAGTCTCGGACAATCTCCCTCTATGGCTACACCTTC.

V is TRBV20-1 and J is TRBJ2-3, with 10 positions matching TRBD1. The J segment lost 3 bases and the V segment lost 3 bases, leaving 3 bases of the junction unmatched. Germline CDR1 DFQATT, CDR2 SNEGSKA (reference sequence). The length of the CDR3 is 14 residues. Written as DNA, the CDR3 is TGCAGTGCTAGCGCGGACAGGGGGACAGATACGCAGTATTTT. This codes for CSASADRGTDTQYF.

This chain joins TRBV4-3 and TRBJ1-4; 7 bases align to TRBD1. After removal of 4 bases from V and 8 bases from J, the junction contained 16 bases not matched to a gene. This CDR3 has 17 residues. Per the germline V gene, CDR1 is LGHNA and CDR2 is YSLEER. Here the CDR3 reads CASSPRGGGDRAEKLFF. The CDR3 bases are TGCGCCAGCAGCCCTCGAGGTGGTGGGGACAGAGCAGAAAAACTGTTTTTT.

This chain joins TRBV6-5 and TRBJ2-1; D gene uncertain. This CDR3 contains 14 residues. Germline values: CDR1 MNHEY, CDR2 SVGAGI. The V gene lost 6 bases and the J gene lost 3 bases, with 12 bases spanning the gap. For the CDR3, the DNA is TGTGCCAGCAGCCCCGGAAAAGGCTACAATGAGCAGTTCTTC. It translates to CASSPGKGYNEQFF.

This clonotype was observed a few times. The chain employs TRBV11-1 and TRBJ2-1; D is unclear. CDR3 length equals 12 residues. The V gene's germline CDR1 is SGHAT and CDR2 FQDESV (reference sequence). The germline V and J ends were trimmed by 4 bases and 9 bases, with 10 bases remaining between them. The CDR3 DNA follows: TGTGCCAGCAGCTCCATACCTGGTGAGCAGTTCTTC. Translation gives CASSSIPGEQFF.

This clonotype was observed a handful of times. The CDR3 sequence is CSARFQGYEQYF. The CDR3 bases are TGCAGTGCTAGGTTTCAGGGCTACGAGCAGTACTTC. The chain recombines TRBV20-1 with TRBJ2-7; TRBD1 might be the D (5 bases). The germline CDR1 and CDR2 sequences are DFQATT and SNEGSKA (reference sequence). The CDR3 totals 12 residues. V gave up 3 bases and J gave up 3 bases, with 9 bases separating them.

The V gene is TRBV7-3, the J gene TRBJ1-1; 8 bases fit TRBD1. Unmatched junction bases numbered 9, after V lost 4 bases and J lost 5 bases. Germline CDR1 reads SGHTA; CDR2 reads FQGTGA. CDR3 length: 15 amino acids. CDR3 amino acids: CASSSVGQGGTEAFF. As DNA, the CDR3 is TGTGCCAGCAGCTCGGTAGGACAGGGAGGGACTGAAGCTTTCTTT. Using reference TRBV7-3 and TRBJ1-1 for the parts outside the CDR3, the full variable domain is GAGVSQTPSNKVTEKGKYVELRCDPISGHTALYWYRQSLGQGPEFLIYFQGTGAADDSGLPNDRFFAVRPEGSVSTLKIQRTERGDSAVYLCASSSVGQGGTEAFFGQGTRLTVV.

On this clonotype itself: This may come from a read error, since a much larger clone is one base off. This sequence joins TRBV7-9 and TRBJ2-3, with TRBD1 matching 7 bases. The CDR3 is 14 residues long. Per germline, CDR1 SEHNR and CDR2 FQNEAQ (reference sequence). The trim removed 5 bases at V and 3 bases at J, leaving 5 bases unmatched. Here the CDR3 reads CASSTEQGTDTQYF. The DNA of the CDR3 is TGTGCCAGCAGCACGGAACAGGGGACAGATACGCAGTATTTT.

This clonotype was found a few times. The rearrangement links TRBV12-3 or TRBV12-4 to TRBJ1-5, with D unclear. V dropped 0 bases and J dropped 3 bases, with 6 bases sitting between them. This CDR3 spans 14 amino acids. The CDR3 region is CASSLALDNQPQHF. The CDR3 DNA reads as TGTGCCAGCAGTTTAGCCCTGGACAATCAGCCCCAGCATTTT.

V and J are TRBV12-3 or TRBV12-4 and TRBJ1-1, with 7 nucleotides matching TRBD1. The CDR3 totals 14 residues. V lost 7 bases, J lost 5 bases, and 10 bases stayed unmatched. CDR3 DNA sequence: TGTGCCAGCAAAAGAACAGGGGACCGGACTGAAGCTTTCTTT. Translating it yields CASKRTGDRTEAFF.

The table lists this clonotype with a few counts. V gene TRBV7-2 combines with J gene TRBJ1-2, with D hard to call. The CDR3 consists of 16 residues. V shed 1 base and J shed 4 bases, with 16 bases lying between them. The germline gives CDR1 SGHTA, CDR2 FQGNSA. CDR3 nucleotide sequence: TGTGCCAGCAGCTTAGATAGGCGGTCCGGAGGCTATGGCTACACCTTC. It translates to CASSLDRRSGGYGYTF.

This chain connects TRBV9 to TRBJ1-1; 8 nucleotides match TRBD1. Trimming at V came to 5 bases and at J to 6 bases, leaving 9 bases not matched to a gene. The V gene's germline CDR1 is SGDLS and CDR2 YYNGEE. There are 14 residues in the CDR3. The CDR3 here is CASSFGQGFAEAFF. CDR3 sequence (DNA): TGTGCCAGCAGTTTCGGACAGGGTTTCGCTGAAGCTTTCTTT.

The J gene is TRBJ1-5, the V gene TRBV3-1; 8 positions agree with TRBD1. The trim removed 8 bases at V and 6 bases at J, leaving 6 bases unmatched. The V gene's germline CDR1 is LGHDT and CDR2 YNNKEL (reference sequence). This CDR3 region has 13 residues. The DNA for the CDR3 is TGTGCCAGCTGTAGGACAGGGCCTCAGCCCCAGCATTTT. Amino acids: CASCRTGPQPQHF.

CDR3 coding DNA: TGTGCCAGCAGTGAAGCGGGAGTCGAAGTAAACACCGGGGAGCTGTTTTTT. Its protein is CASSEAGVEVNTGELFF. The rearrangement links TRBV6-1 to TRBJ2-2; TRBD2 might be the D (5 bases). The CDR3 is 17 residues long. Germline V gene lookup returns CDR1 MNHNS and CDR2 SASEGT. V was clipped by 0 bases and J by 2 bases, with 13 bases between them.

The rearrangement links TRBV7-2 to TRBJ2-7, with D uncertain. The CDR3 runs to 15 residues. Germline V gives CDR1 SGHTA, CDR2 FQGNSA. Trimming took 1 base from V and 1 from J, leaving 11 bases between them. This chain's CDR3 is CASSLGPYASYEQYF. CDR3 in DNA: TGTGCCAGCAGCTTAGGGCCGTACGCTTCCTACGAGCAGTACTTC.

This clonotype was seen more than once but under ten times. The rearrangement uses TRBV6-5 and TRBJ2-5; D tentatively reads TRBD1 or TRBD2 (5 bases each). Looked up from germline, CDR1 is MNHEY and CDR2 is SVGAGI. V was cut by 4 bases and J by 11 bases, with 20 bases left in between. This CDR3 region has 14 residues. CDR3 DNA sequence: TGTGCCAGCAGTTCTGACCCCGGGGTCAGGGAGCAGTACTTC. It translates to CASSSDPGVREQYF.

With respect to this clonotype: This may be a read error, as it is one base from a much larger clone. The CDR3 loop reads CASSHDGHTYGYTF. The CDR3 DNA is TGTGCCAGCAGCCACGATGGCCACACCTATGGCTACACCTTC. The rearrangement joins TRBV11-2 to TRBJ1-2; D not certain. Trimming took off 5 bases at V and 4 bases at J, with 14 bases between the two ends. Looked up from germline, CDR1 is SGHAT and CDR2 is FQNNGV. This CDR3 region has 14 residues.

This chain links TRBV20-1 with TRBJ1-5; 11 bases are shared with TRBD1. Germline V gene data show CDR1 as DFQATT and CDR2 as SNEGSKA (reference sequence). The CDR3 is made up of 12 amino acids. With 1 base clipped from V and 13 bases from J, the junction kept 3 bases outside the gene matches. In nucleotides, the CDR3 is TGCAGTGCTAGAGTTCGGGACAGGGGGCAGCATTTT. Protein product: CSARVRDRGQHF.

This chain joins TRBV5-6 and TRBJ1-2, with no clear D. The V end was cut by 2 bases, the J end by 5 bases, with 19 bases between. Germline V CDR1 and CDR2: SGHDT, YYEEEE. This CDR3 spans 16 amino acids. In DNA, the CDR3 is TGTGCCAGCAGCTTCGAACCGGGAGGAGGATGGTATGGCTACACCTTC. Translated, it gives CASSFEPGGGWYGYTF.

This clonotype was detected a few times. The CDR3 spells CASSQDETASGEQFF. In DNA, the CDR3 is TGCGCCAGCAGCCAAGATGAAACAGCCTCTGGGGAGCAGTTCTTC. The gene calls are TRBV4-1 and TRBJ2-1; D is uncertain. Per germline, CDR1 MGHRA and CDR2 YSYEKL. V gave up 0 bases and J gave up 10 bases, with 16 bases separating them. There are 15 residues in the CDR3.

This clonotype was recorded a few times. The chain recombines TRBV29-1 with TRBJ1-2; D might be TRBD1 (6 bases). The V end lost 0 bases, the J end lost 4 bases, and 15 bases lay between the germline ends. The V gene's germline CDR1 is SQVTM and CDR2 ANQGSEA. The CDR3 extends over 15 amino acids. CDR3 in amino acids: CSVEEGGAGGYGYTF. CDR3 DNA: TGCAGCGTTGAAGAGGGGGGGGCTGGCGGCTATGGCTACACCTTC.

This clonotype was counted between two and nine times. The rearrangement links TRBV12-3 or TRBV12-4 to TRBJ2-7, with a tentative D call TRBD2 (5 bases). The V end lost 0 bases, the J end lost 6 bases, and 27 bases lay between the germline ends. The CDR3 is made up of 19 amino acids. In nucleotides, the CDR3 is TGTGCCAGCAGTTTAGCCGCCTACTCCGAAGCGGATGAGGGTAGCGAGCAGTACTTC. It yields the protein CASSLAAYSEADEGSEQYF.

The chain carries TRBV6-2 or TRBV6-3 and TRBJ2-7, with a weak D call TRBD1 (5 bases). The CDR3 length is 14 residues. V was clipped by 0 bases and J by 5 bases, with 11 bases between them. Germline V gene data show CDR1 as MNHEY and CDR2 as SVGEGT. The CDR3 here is CASSYSSRVDEQYF. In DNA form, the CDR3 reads TGTGCCAGCAGTTACTCGAGCAGGGTCGACGAGCAGTACTTC.